This entry lists 20 T cell receptor beta chains sequenced from one sample in a study of CD8 T cells in Susac syndrome. Random hexamers were used to reverse transcribe roughly 0.45 to 1 ug of RNA. TCRdb reprocessed the immunoSEQ multiplex PCR reads via MiXCR and lists one record per CDR3 protein. The table shows 84,000 or so distinct CDR3 sequences, with approximately 93% occurring only once. The sequencing sample was made of CD8+ T cells from PBMCs. The receptors here all came from a human donor with Susac syndrome.

The count of this clonotype is one. J is TRBJ1-2 and V is TRBV12-3 or TRBV12-4, with 7 bases identical to TRBD1. The CDR3 is 14 amino acids. After removal of 3 bases from V and 4 bases from J, the junction contained 5 bases not matched to a gene. In nucleotides, the CDR3 is TGTGCCAGCAGTTTGCCGACAGGGCCCTATGGCTACACCTTC. Translation: CASSLPTGPYGYTF.

The chain recombines TRBV4-1 with TRBJ1-1; D ambiguous. Germline V lookup: CDR1 MGHRA, CDR2 YSYEKL. Trimming removed 3 bases at V and 3 bases at J, with 8 bases between. This CDR3 is built from 13 residues. DNA for the CDR3: TGCGCCAGCAGCCATAGGACGGACACTGAAGCTTTCTTT. Amino acids: CASSHRTDTEAFF.

The J gene is TRBJ2-7, the V gene TRBV9; D may match TRBD1 or TRBD2 (5 bases each). CDR3 length: 11 residues. Trimming shortened V by 7 bases and J by 6 bases, and 11 bases separated the two germline ends. Germline V CDR1 and CDR2: SGDLS, YYNGEE. CDR3 region: CASGTGTEQYF. In DNA, the CDR3 is TGTGCCAGCGGAACTGGGACCGAGCAGTACTTC.

The chain has TRBV30 and TRBJ2-6; perhaps TRBD2 as D (5 bases). CDR3 size: 14 residues. The V gene lost 7 bases and the J gene lost 1 base, with 11 bases spanning the gap. Germline CDR1 is GTSNPN and CDR2 is SVGIG (reference sequence). CDR3 sequence: CASTSVSGANVLTF. In DNA form, the CDR3 reads TGTGCCTCCACTAGTGTTTCTGGGGCCAACGTCCTGACTTTC.

V usage is TRBV11-1 and J usage is TRBJ2-7; TRBD1 aligns across 7 bases. The trim removed 1 base at V and 0 bases at J, leaving 3 bases unmatched. Germline CDR1 and CDR2: SGHAT and FQDESV (reference sequence). This CDR3 has 15 residues. DNA of the CDR3: TGTGCCAGCAGCTTAGGGGACAGAACCTCCTACGAGCAGTACTTC. Its protein is CASSLGDRTSYEQYF.

This sequence joins TRBV30 and TRBJ1-2; 8 bases match TRBD1. After removal of 2 bases from V and 4 bases from J, the junction contained 12 bases not matched to a gene. Germline values: CDR1 GTSNPN, CDR2 SVGIG (reference sequence). The CDR3 loop spans 16 amino acids. The CDR3: CAWSIFSGTGSYGYTF. The CDR3, as DNA: TGTGCCTGGAGTATTTTTTCCGGGACAGGATCCTATGGCTACACCTTC.

This chain connects TRBV19 to TRBJ2-1; the D is unclear. The germline gives CDR1 LNHDA, CDR2 SQIVND (reference sequence). There are 14 residues in the CDR3. Between the trimmed V and J ends, which lost 3 bases and 8 bases, there was a span of 14 bases. The CDR3 coding sequence is TGTGCCAGTAGTATCGGGCTAGACCCCGATGAGCAGTTCTTC. Its translation: CASSIGLDPDEQFF.

The chain recombines TRBV7-2 with TRBJ2-5, with unresolved D. CDR1 is SGHTA and CDR2 is FQGNSA in the germline V gene. The CDR3 covers 14 residues. Trimming took off 1 base at V and 1 base at J, with 7 bases between the two ends. This chain's CDR3 is CASSLGKRQETQYF. The CDR3 DNA reads as TGTGCCAGCAGCTTAGGCAAGCGCCAAGAGACCCAGTACTTC.

CDR3 region: CASSVNRDRGEPSTDTQYF. DNA of the CDR3: TGTGCCAGCAGCGTGAACCGGGACAGGGGGGAACCTAGCACAGATACGCAGTATTTT. The V call is TRBV9, the J call TRBJ2-3, with TRBD1 matching 11 bases. The CDR3 has 19 amino acids. The germline gives CDR1 SGDLS, CDR2 YYNGEE. V lost 2 bases, J lost 0 bases, and 11 bases stayed unmatched.

The chain employs TRBV5-4 and TRBJ1-1; D is ambiguous. From germline, CDR1 is SGHNT and CDR2 YYREEE (reference sequence). V dropped 7 bases and J dropped 1 base, with 8 bases sitting between them. The CDR3 has 12 residues. The CDR3 nucleotides read TGTGCCAGCTTCCACCCGAACACTGAAGCTTTCTTT. Its translation: CASFHPNTEAFF.

This chain joins TRBV11-3 and TRBJ1-4; D not resolved. The germline V gene encodes CDR1 SGHNT and CDR2 YENEEA. This CDR3 contains 13 residues. The V end was cut by 7 bases, the J end by 0 bases, with 6 bases between. DNA for the CDR3: TGTGCCAGCACTGAAACAACTAATGAAAAACTGTTTTTT. Translated: CASTETTNEKLFF.

This chain joins TRBV13 and TRBJ1-2; D might be TRBD1 (6 bases). V lost 0 bases and J 6 bases, leaving 17 bases between the germline ends. This CDR3 contains 16 residues. Looked up from germline, CDR1 is PRHDT and CDR2 is FYEKMQ (reference sequence). The chain's CDR3 is CASSLGVRGPSNGYTF. CDR3 nucleotides: TGTGCCAGCAGCTTAGGGGTCAGGGGCCCCAGCAATGGCTACACCTTC. Full variable domain (missing parts from reference TRBV13 and TRBJ1-2): AAGVIQSPRHLIKEKRETATLKCYPIPRHDTVYWYQQGPGQDPQFLISFYEKMQSDKGSIPDRFSAQQFSDYHSELNMSSLELGDSALYFCASSLGVRGPSNGYTFGSGTRLTVV.

The chain has TRBV6-1 and TRBJ2-5; perhaps TRBD1 as D (6 bases). Germline V gene sequence: CDR1 MNHNS, CDR2 SASEGT. V gave up 3 bases and J gave up 3 bases, with 20 bases separating them. The CDR3 is 17 amino acids. In DNA form, the CDR3 reads TGTGCCAGCAGTGACGAGTTCGGGACACCGAGGGAAGAGACCCAGTACTTC. This gives the protein CASSDEFGTPREETQYF.

This sequence joins TRBV19 and TRBJ1-1, with D unresolved. The germline V gene has CDR1 LNHDA and CDR2 SQIVND (reference sequence). V gave up 0 bases and J gave up 2 bases, with 13 bases separating them. The CDR3 length is 16 residues. DNA of the CDR3: TGTGCCAGTAGTATAGATCGGGAGACCAAAAACACTGAAGCTTTCTTT. This encodes CASSIDRETKNTEAFF.

CDR3 coding DNA: TGCAGCCTGAGGCAGACCACCGGGGAGCTGTTTTTT. Translated, it gives CSLRQTTGELFF. The V and J genes are TRBV29-1 and TRBJ2-2; D gene unclear. The CDR3 consists of 12 residues. Germline CDR1 reads SQVTM; CDR2 reads ANQGSEA. V gave up 8 bases and J gave up 4 bases, with 11 bases separating them.

The rearrangement joins TRBV7-9 to TRBJ2-3, with D unresolved. Germline CDR1 SEHNR, CDR2 FQNEAQ (reference sequence). Trimming pared 5 bases from V and 1 base from J, leaving 19 bases between. This CDR3 contains 17 residues. The CDR3 DNA follows: TGTGCCAGCAGCCCTAAATCGCCTCGAACTCGCACAGATACGCAGTATTTT. It is translated as CASSPKSPRTRTDTQYF.

The chain combines TRBV5-4 with TRBJ1-2; D possibly corresponds to TRBD1 (6 bases). Trimming cost V 8 bases and J 2 bases, with 16 bases left between them. The CDR3 consists of 14 residues. From germline, CDR1 is SGHNT and CDR2 YYREEE (reference sequence). The CDR3 region has the DNA TGTGCCAGTCAGAGGGGGGATTCCAACTATGGCTACACCTTC. Its protein product is CASQRGDSNYGYTF.

The chain couples TRBV4-3 to TRBJ2-5, with 8 bases lining up with TRBD1. CDR1 LGHNA and CDR2 YSLEER come from the germline V gene. This CDR3 has 14 residues. J gave up 5 bases and V 1 base, and 3 bases lay outside the gene matches. The CDR3 bases are TGCGCCAGCAGCCAAGGACAGGGGAGGGAGACCCAGTACTTC. Translation gives CASSQGQGRETQYF.

The V gene is TRBV19, the J gene TRBJ1-2; D unclear. Germline V gene lookup returns CDR1 LNHDA and CDR2 SQIVND (reference sequence). V lost 8 bases, J lost 8 bases, and 30 bases lay in between. This CDR3 is built from 17 residues. CDR3 in DNA: TGTGCCAGTGCCAGGCTTACCGGTGGTAGGGTTTTAAAGGGCTACACCTTC. It is translated as CASARLTGGRVLKGYTF.

V and J are TRBV7-9 and TRBJ2-3; TRBD2 is a possible D gene (7 bases). V dropped 5 bases and J dropped 2 bases, with 17 bases sitting between them. There are 16 residues in the CDR3. Germline-derived CDR1 and CDR2 are SEHNR and FQNEAQ (reference sequence). The DNA of the CDR3 is TGTGCCAGCAGCACTGCGGGGGCACCACACACAGATACGCAGTATTTT. Its protein is CASSTAGAPHTDTQYF. Drawing the rest from reference TRBV7-9 and TRBJ2-3, the complete variable domain is DTGVSQNPRHKITKRGQNVTFRCDPISEHNRLYWYRQTLGQGPEFLTYFQNEAQLEKSRLLSDRFSAERPKGSFSTLEIQRTEQGDSAMYLCASSTAGAPHTDTQYFGPGTRLTVL.